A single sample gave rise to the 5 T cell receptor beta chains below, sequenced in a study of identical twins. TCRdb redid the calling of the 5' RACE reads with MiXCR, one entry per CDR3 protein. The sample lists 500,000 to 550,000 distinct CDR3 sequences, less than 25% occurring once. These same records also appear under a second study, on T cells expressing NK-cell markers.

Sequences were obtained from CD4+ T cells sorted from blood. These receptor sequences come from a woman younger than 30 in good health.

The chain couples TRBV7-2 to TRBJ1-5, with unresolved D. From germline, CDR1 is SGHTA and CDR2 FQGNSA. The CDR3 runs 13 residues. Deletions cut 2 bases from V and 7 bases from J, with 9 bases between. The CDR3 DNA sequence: TGTGCCAGCAGCTTATCTCGAATCCAGCCCCAGCATTTT. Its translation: CASSLSRIQPQHF.

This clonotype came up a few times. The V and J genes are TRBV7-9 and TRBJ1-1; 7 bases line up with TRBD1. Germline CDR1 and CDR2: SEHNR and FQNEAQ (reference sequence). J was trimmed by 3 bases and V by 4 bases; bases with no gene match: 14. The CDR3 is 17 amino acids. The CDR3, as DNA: TGTGCCAGCAGCTCAGAGCGACAGGGCTGGGGGGACACTGAAGCTTTCTTT. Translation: CASSSERQGWGDTEAFF.

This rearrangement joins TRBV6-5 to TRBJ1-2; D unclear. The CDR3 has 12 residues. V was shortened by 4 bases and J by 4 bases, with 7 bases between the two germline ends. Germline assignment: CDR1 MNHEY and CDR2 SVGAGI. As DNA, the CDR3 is TGTGCCAGCAGTTCCCGGTCCTATGGCTACACCTTC. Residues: CASSSRSYGYTF.

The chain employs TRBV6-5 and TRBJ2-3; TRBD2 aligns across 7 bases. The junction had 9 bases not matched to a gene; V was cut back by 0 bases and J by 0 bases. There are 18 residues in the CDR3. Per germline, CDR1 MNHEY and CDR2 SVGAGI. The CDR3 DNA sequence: TGTGCCAGCAGTTACTCGAGTCCCGGGACTACTAGCACAGATACGCAGTATTTT. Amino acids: CASSYSSPGTTSTDTQYF.

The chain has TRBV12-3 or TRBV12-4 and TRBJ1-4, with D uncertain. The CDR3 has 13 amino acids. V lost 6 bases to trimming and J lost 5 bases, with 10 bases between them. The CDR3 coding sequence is TGTGCCAGCAGAACGGACCGGAATGAAAAACTGTTTTTT. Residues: CASRTDRNEKLFF.